The clone carrying this T cell receptor beta chain was counted a single time. The data belong to a study of OX40 agonist ivuxolimab in advanced cancers. V dropped 4 bases and J dropped 3 bases, with 7 bases sitting between them. The CDR3 length is 13 residues. Germline V gene lookup returns CDR1 MNHNS and CDR2 SASEGT. The protocol was immunoSEQ multiplex PCR, while the TCRdb copy is restricted to in-frame clones and leaves out a portion. This table holds roughly 60,000 clones, approximately 83% found once. The receptor was isolated from an adult with an advanced solid tumor such as melanoma, head and neck, liver or kidney cancer. The material was CD4+ or CD8+ T cells sorted from blood, obtained in a trial of the OX40 agonist ivuxolimab. This chain connects TRBV6-1 to TRBJ1-5, with D unclear. The CDR3 is CASSGALNQPQHF. For the CDR3, the DNA is TGTGCCAGCAGTGGGGCTCTCAATCAGCCCCAGCATTTT.